A single TCR beta chain is shown here with its context. Germline values: CDR1 SGHVS, CDR2 FNYEAQ. Deletions cut 1 base from V and 2 bases from J, with 6 bases between. The CDR3 has 14 amino acids. The data were taken from a study of siplizumab effects on memory and regulatory T cells. Produced via immunoSEQ multiplex PCR; TCRdb's table is partial and in-frame only. The sample holds around 100,000 clones; approximately 92% are singletons and the top ten take 0.15%. The rearrangement links TRBV7-6 to TRBJ2-1, with unresolved D. Source material: CD4+ T cells sorted from blood. This TCR derives from a human donor in good health. CDR3 loop: CASSLDAPYNEQFF. The CDR3 DNA sequence: TGTGCCAGCAGCTTAGATGCCCCCTACAATGAGCAGTTCTTC.